This T cell receptor beta chain was recovered during a study of cytomegalovirus exposure and HLA in healthy donors. The V and J ends lost 6 bases and 3 bases respectively, with 17 bases between them. CDR1 is MNHEY and CDR2 is SMNVEV in the germline V gene (reference sequence). This CDR3 region has 15 residues. This clone was seen only once. What it binds is not known. PCR involved 60 Vbeta and 13 Jbeta primers. Methods used by the authors: Roughly 11 million shared chains were among the about 80 million unique TCR beta chains that a later analysis counted. The table came from immunoSEQ multiplex PCR; TCRdb's copy has only in-frame clones and leaves some out. Clone size and the V and J calls come from that table; the DNA yielded D and trimming. The sample consists of 60,000 to 70,000 clones, 65% to 70% of them appearing once. Study conclusions and caveats: In a later analysis, the majority of CMV-associated beta chains seemingly showed HLA restriction. Among TCR sequences, most were rare, though some public TCRs appeared in many donors. Compared with the approximately 680-donor mean, an Asian-associated ancestry cluster reportedly had fewer N-insertions, according to a later analysis.

This chain links TRBV27 with TRBJ1-1; no reliable D call. The sequenced material came from PBMCs. The TCR comes from a man aged 35-49 years in good health and CMV-seropositive. The CDR3 protein is CASSRLGQRDTEAFF. The CDR3 DNA sequence: TGTGCCAGCAGCCGGCTTGGGCAGAGGGACACTGAAGCTTTCTTT.